The sequence of this T cell receptor (beta chain) was determined in a study of OX40 agonist ivuxolimab in advanced cancers. TCRdb's table, derived via immunoSEQ multiplex PCR, lists solely in-frame clones and lacks some. The top ten hold about a tenth of the sample, which has 68,000 or so clones, about 84% seen once. The CDR3 consists of 13 residues. Deletions cut 8 bases from V and 3 bases from J, with 11 bases between. Germline CDR1 reads SNHLY; CDR2 reads FYNNEI. This clone was detected a few times. This chain connects TRBV2 to TRBJ1-5; D is unclear. The receptor was isolated from an adult with an advanced solid tumor such as melanoma, head and neck, liver or kidney cancer. The starting material was CD4+ or CD8+ T cells sorted from blood, obtained in a trial of the OX40 agonist ivuxolimab. The CDR3 DNA reads TGTGCCAGCGCCTATAGCATCAATCAGCCCCAGCATTTT. Translation: CASAYSINQPQHF.